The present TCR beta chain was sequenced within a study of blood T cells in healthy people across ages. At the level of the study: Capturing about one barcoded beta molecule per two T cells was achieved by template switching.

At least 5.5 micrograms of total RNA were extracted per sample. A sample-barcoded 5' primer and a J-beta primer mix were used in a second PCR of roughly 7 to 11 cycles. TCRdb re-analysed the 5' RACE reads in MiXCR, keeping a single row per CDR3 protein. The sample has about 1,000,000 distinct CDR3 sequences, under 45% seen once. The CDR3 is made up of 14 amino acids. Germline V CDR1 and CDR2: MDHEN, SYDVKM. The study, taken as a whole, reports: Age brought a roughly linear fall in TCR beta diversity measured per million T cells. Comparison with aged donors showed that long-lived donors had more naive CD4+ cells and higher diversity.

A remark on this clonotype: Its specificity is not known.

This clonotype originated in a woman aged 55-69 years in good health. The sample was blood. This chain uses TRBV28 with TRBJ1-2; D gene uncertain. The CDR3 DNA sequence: TGTGCAGGCACCCTTGTCCCGGGTTCAGCTGGCTACACCTTC. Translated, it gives CAGTLVPGSAGYTF.